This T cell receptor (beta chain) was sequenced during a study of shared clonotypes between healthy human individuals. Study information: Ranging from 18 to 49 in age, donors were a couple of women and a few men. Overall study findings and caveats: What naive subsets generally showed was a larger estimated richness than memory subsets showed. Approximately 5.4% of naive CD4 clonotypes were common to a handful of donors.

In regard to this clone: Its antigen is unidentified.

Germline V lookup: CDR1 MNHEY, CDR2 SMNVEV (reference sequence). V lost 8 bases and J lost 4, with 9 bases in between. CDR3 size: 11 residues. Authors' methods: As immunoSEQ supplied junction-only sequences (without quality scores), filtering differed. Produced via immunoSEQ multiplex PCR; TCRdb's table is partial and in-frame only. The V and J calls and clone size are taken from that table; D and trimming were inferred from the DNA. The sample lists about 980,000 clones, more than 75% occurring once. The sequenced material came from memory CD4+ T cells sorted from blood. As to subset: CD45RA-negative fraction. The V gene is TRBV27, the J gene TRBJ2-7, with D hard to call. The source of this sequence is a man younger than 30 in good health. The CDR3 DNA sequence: TGTGCCAGCGGAAAACAGTACGAGCAGTACTTC. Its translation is CASGKQYEQYF.